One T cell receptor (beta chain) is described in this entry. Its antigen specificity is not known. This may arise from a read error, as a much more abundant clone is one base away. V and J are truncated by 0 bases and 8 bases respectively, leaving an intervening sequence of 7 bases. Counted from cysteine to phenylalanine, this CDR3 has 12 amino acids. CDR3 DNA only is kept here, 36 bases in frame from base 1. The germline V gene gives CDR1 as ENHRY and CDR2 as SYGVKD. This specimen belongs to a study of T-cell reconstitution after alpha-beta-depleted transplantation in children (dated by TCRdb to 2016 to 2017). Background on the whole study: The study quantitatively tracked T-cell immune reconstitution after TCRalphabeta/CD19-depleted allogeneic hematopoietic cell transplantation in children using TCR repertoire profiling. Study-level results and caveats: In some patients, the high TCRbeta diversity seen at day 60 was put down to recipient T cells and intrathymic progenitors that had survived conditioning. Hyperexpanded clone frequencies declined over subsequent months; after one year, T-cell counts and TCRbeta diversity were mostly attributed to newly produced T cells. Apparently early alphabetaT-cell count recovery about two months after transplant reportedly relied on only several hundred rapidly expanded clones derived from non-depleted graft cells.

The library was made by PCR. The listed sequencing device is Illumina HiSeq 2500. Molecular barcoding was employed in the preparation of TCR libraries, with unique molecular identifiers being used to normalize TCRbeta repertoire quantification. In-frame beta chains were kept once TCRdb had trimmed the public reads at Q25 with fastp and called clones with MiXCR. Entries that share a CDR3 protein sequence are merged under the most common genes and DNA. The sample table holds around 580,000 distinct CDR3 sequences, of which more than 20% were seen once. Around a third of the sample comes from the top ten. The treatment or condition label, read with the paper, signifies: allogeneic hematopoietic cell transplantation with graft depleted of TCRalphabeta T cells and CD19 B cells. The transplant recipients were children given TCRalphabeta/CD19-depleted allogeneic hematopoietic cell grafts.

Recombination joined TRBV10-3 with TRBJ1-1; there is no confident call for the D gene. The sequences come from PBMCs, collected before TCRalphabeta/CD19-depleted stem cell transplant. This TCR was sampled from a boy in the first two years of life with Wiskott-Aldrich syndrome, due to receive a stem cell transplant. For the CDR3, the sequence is CAISESGKEAFF. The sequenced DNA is TGTGCCATCAGTGAGTCGGGTAAGGAAGCTTTCTTT.